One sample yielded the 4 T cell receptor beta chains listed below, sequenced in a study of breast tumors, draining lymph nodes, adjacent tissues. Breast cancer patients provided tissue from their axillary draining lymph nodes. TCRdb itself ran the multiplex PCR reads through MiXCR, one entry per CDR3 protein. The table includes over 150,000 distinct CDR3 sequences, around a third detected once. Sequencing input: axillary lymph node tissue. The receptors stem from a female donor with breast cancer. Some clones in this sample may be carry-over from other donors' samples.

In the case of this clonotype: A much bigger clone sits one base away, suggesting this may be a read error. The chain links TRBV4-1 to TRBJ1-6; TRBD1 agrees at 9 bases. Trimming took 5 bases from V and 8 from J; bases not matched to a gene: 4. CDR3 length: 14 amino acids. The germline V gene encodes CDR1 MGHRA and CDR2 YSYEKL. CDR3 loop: CASSSDRGDSPLHF. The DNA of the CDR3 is TGCGCCAGCAGCTCAGACAGGGGGGATTCACCCCTCCACTTT.

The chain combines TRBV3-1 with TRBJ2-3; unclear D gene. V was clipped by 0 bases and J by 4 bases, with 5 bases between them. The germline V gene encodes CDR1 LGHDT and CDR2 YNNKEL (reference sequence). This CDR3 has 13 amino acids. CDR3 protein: CASSQEMSDTQYF. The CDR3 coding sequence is TGTGCCAGCAGCCAAGAGATGTCAGATACGCAGTATTTT.

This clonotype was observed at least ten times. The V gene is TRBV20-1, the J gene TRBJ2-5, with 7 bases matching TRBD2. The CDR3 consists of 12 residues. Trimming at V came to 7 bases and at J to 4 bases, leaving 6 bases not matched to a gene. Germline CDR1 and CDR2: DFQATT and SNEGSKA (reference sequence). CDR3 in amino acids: CSVAGVRETQYF. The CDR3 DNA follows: TGCAGTGTGGCGGGAGTGAGAGAGACCCAGTACTTC.

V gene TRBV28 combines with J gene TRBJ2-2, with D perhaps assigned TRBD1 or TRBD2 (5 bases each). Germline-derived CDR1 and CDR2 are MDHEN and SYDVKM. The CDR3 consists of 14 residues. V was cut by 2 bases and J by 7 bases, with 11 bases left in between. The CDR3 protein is CASSLLGESGELFF. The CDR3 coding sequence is TGTGCCAGCAGTTTACTAGGGGAGAGCGGGGAGCTGTTTTTT.